The 18 T cell receptor beta chains below come from one sample, sequenced in a study of prognosis after radiotherapy for stage I lung cancer. Template was genomic DNA; TCR beta CDR3 amplified in two multiplex PCR rounds. TRBV and TRBJ genes each had their own specific primers in first-round PCR. MiXCR, applied by TCRdb to the multiplex PCR reads, yields one record per CDR3 protein. The sample records about 24,000 distinct CDR3 sequences, about 36% being singletons. Material: PBMCs, obtained before or after stereotactic body radiation therapy (not recorded which). The receptor set was obtained from a donor at least 50 years old with non-small cell lung cancer.

This clonotype has a count of ten or more. The rearrangement uses TRBV9 and TRBJ2-2; 9 bases agree with TRBD2. Unmatched junction bases numbered 10, after V lost 4 bases and J lost 6 bases. This CDR3 spans 16 amino acids. Germline CDR1 is SGDLS and CDR2 is YYNGEE. This CDR3 reads CASSRRTSVRAGELFF. The CDR3 coding sequence is TGTGCCAGCAGCCGACGGACTAGCGTGAGGGCCGGGGAGCTGTTTTTT. The whole variable domain, remainder taken from reference TRBV9 and TRBJ2-2, is DSGVTQTPKHLITATGQRVTLRCSPRSGDLSVYWYQQSLDQGLQFLIQYYNGEERAKGNILERFSAQQFPDLHSELNLSSLELGDSALYFCASSRRTSVRAGELFFGEGSRLTVL.

With respect to this clonotype: Since a far larger clone is one base different, this is likely a read error. This chain's CDR3 is CASSQEGSGSVTGTDTQYF. CDR3 nucleotides: TGCGCCAGCAGCCAAGAGGGGAGCGGGAGTGTGACAGGCACAGATACGCAGTATTTT. The genes are TRBV4-1 and TRBJ2-3, with TRBD2 matching 8 bases. This CDR3 has 19 residues. V lost 0 bases, J lost 1 base, and 12 bases stayed unmatched. Germline assignment: CDR1 MGHRA and CDR2 YSYEKL.

The chain couples TRBV27 to TRBJ1-5; possible D gene TRBD1, 5 bases. Germline loops: CDR1 MNHEY, CDR2 SMNVEV (reference sequence). V lost 7 bases and J 4 bases, leaving 17 bases between the germline ends. The CDR3 contains 15 residues. The CDR3 sequence is CASMKGQGWNQPQHF. The CDR3 nucleotides read TGTGCCAGCATGAAGGGCCAGGGCTGGAATCAGCCCCAGCATTTT.

This clonotype has a count of ten or more. V usage is TRBV5-6 and J usage is TRBJ2-1; the match to TRBD2 covers 10 bases. This CDR3 region has 15 residues. Per germline, CDR1 SGHDT and CDR2 YYEEEE. V trimming: 2 bases; J trimming: 6 bases; junction bases outside the gene matches: 5. CDR3 residues: CASSFLAGVGNEQFF. DNA of the CDR3: TGTGCCAGCAGCTTCCTAGCGGGAGTCGGCAATGAGCAGTTCTTC.

As concerns this clonotype: This sequence may be a read error, since a much larger clone differs from it by one base. The gene calls are TRBV18 and TRBJ2-1, with a weak D call TRBD2 (6 bases). The CDR3 covers 18 residues. Per germline, CDR1 KGHSH and CDR2 LQKENI. CDR3 DNA sequence: TGTGCCAGCTCACCACTAGGCGGATCGCCTAGCGAGCTGAATGGGCAGTTCTTC. As protein: CASSPLGGSPSELNGQFF.

This clonotype has a count of ten or more. This chain links TRBV12-3 or TRBV12-4 with TRBJ1-3, with 8 bases identical to TRBD1. The CDR3 spans 16 residues. J lost 5 bases, V lost 2 bases, and 8 bases had no gene match. The CDR3 DNA reads as TGTGCCAGCAGTTTAACAGGCAGGGGGCCAAGAAACACCATATATTTT. Its translation is CASSLTGRGPRNTIYF.

Ten or more counts support this clonotype. J is TRBJ2-7 and V is TRBV28, with TRBD1 matching over 7 bases. CDR3 length: 13 residues. The V gene end was trimmed by 7 bases and the J gene end by 2 bases; junction bases not matched to a gene: 5. CDR1 and CDR2 from the germline V gene are MDHEN and SYDVKM. The CDR3 region is CASKTGMAYEQYF. For the CDR3, the DNA is TGTGCCAGCAAGACAGGGATGGCCTACGAGCAGTACTTC.

CDR3 sequence reads: CASSGGFDNEQFF. The CDR3 region has the DNA TGTGCCAGCAGTGGTGGATTTGACAATGAGCAGTTCTTC. V is TRBV12-3 or TRBV12-4 and J is TRBJ2-1; no clear D gene. The length of the CDR3 is 13 residues. V was pared by 5 bases and J by 5 bases, with 10 bases between.

As to this clonotype: This may arise from a read error, as a much more abundant clone is one base away. The V call is TRBV29-1, the J call TRBJ1-4; no definite D call. The CDR3 is 12 amino acids. The germline V gene encodes CDR1 SQVTM and CDR2 ANQGSEA. V gave up 7 bases and J gave up 1 base, with 7 bases separating them. CDR3 region: CSAVGTNEKLFF. The CDR3 DNA follows: TGCAGCGCAGTGGGAACTAATGAAAAACTGTTTTTT.

This clonotype has just a few counts. The genes are TRBV28 and TRBJ2-4; no clear D gene. The V gene's germline CDR1 is MDHEN and CDR2 SYDVKM. Trimming removed 8 bases at V and 0 bases at J, with 11 bases between. The length of the CDR3 is 14 residues. In DNA, the CDR3 is TGTGCCAGCGGTTCTGGGGTAGCCAAAAACATTCAGTACTTC. Translating it yields CASGSGVAKNIQYF.

On this clonotype: A read error is the likely source, as a far larger clone sits one nucleotide away. The chain has TRBV12-3 or TRBV12-4 and TRBJ1-5, with 7 bases that match TRBD1. The length of the CDR3 is 14 residues. The V and J ends lost 6 bases and 4 bases, in that order; junction bases with no gene match: 6. As DNA, the CDR3 is TGTGCCAGCAGACTACAGGGGAGGAATCAGCCCCAGCATTTT. Protein sequence: CASRLQGRNQPQHF.

This clonotype was seen at least ten times. CDR3 nucleotides: TGCAGTGCTAGAGAGAGGGGGGTTTTAGCCTACAATGAGCAGTTCTTC. As protein: CSARERGVLAYNEQFF. This sequence joins TRBV20-1 and TRBJ2-1; the D gene could be TRBD1 or TRBD2 (6 bases each). Germline V gives CDR1 DFQATT, CDR2 SNEGSKA (reference sequence). The CDR3 extends over 16 amino acids. Deletions cut 0 bases from V and 2 bases from J, with 14 bases between.

This clonotype appeared a single time. A much more abundant neighbour one base away suggests this may be a read error. This is likely a read error, given that the CDR3 carries no conserved phenylalanine or tryptophan at its end. This chain links TRBV7-9 with TRBJ1-2; unclear D gene. This CDR3 comprises 12 residues. Trimming left V 0 bases short and J 8 bases short, with 7 bases between. CDR1 SEHNR and CDR2 FQNEAQ come from the germline V gene (reference sequence). The CDR3 DNA reads TGTGCCAGCAGCTTAGCAATTGTCGGCTACACCGTC. Its translation: CASSLAIVGYTV.

This clonotype has just one count. V usage is TRBV20-1 and J usage is TRBJ1-2; D is unclear. The V gene's germline CDR1 is DFQATT and CDR2 SNEGSKA (reference sequence). This CDR3 contains 14 residues. V was shortened by 0 bases and J by 2 bases, with 10 bases between the two germline ends. This CDR3 is CSAREFGLNYGYTF. CDR3 bases: TGCAGTGCTAGAGAGTTCGGTTTAAACTATGGCTACACCTTC.

As to this clonotype: Likely a read error: the CDR3 ends without its conserved phenylalanine or tryptophan. The chain recombines TRBV6-4 with TRBJ2-7; perhaps TRBD1 as D (7 bases). V was pared by 4 bases and J by 4 bases, with 17 bases between. CDR3 size: 15 residues. Germline CDR1 reads MRHNA; CDR2 reads SNTAGT. CDR3 residues: CASSGGTVVRYEQYS. The DNA of the CDR3 is TGTGCCAGCAGTGGCGGGACAGTGGTGCGGTACGAGCAGTACTCC.

This clonotype was observed at least ten times. V and J are TRBV30 and TRBJ2-5; 12 bases are a match to TRBD2. The length of the CDR3 is 16 residues. Germline-derived CDR1 and CDR2 are GTSNPN and SVGIG (reference sequence). After removal of 5 bases from V and 4 bases from J, the junction contained 11 bases not matched to a gene. The CDR3 DNA is TGTGCCTGGGATCCTGGGCTAGCGGGAGGGAGAGAGACCCAGTACTTC. Its translation is CAWDPGLAGGRETQYF. Together with reference TRBV30 and TRBJ2-5, the CDR3 gives the full variable domain: SQTIHQWPATLVQPVGSPLSLECTVEGTSNPNLYWYRQAAGRGLQLLFYSVGIGQISSEVPQNLSASRPQDRQFILSSKKLLLSDSGFYLCAWDPGLAGGRETQYFGPGTRLLVL.

The table lists this clonotype with many counts. This sequence joins TRBV13 and TRBJ1-4; D gene uncertain. This CDR3 contains 11 residues. Germline values: CDR1 PRHDT, CDR2 FYEKMQ (reference sequence). Trimming cost V 5 bases and J 10 bases, with 8 bases left between them. The CDR3 region is CASSRGGKLFF. CDR3 bases: TGTGCCAGCAGCCGCGGAGGAAAACTGTTTTTT.

The chain couples TRBV28 to TRBJ2-3, with 13 bases aligning to TRBD2. The germline gives CDR1 MDHEN, CDR2 SYDVKM. The CDR3 totals 14 residues. Germline trimming cut 6 bases from V and 3 bases from J; bases unmatched to any gene: 0. The chain's CDR3 is CASRGLAGTDTQYF. The DNA of the CDR3 is TGTGCCAGCAGGGGACTAGCGGGAACAGATACGCAGTATTTT.